The text below deals with one TCR beta chain. These data originate in a study of blood T cell repertoires in COVID-19. For the study at large: From T cells, B-cell-depleted T cells, or PBMCs came the material, which was cDNA or gDNA.

The germline gives CDR1 LGHNA, CDR2 YSLEER. V shed 0 bases, J shed 8 bases, and the junction held 9 bases outside the gene matches. The CDR3 length is 15 residues. This table comes from immunoSEQ multiplex PCR, and its TCRdb copy is limited to in-frame clones, with some not included. The sample yields more than 350,000 clones, about 89% seen once. This receptor was taken from a woman aged 25 to 39 with COVID-19, enrolled during active disease. V usage is TRBV4-3 and J usage is TRBJ1-2; 7 nucleotides align to TRBD1. Sequencing input: peripheral blood. The CDR3, as DNA: TGCGCCAGCAGCCAAGAAGACAGGGCCGAGGAGGGCTACACCTTC. Its translation is CASSQEDRAEEGYTF.